The rows below give T cell receptor beta chains drawn from one sample of a study of shared clonotypes between healthy human individuals. Libraries were prepared by immunoSEQ multiplex PCR; TCRdb keeps only in-frame clonotypes and omits some of them. Of 2 million to 2.5 million clones listed, over 85% are singletons. The sequencing sample was made of naive CD8+ T cells sorted from blood. The source is a man between 18 and 29 years old in good health. Each CDR3 is given with its conserved first and last residue. D genes are given only for firm matches. Clone size, where shown, is once, few, many, or a class for clones that have expanded.

j_gene: TRBJ1-6; v_gene: TRBV28; abundance: NA; d_gene: NA; CDR3aa: CASSLPVEPSPLHF; CDR3nt: TGTGCCAGCAGTTTACCAGTTGAGCCTTCACCCCTCCACTTT
j_gene: TRBJ2-3; v_gene: TRBV7-9; abundance: NA; d_gene: NA; CDR3aa: CASSLAFGTDTQYF; CDR3nt: TGTGCCAGCAGCTTAGCGTTCGGGACAGATACGCAGTATTTT
j_gene: TRBJ2-2; v_gene: TRBV28; abundance: NA; d_gene: TRBD1; CDR3aa: CASWGQGNTGELFF; CDR3nt: TGTGCCAGCTGGGGACAGGGGAACACCGGGGAGCTGTTTTTT
j_gene: TRBJ2-7; v_gene: TRBV5-1; abundance: NA; d_gene: TRBD2; CDR3aa: CASSLDLAGGGKDEQYF; CDR3nt: TGCGCCAGCAGCTTGGACCTTGCTGGCGGGGGAAAGGACGAGCAGTACTTC
j_gene: TRBJ1-2; v_gene: TRBV5-4; abundance: NA; d_gene: TRBD1; CDR3aa: CASGLPDRDYGYTF; CDR3nt: TGTGCCAGCGGGCTTCCGGACAGGGACTATGGCTACACCTTC
j_gene: TRBJ2-1; v_gene: TRBV4-3; abundance: NA; d_gene: NA; CDR3aa: CASSQLTGGERGAGDNEQFF; CDR3nt: TGCGCCAGCAGCCAGTTAACAGGGGGGGAGCGTGGAGCGGGAGACAATGAGCAGTTCTTC
j_gene: TRBJ1-4; v_gene: TRBV15; abundance: NA; d_gene: TRBD1; CDR3aa: CATSMTGGLANEKLFF; CDR3nt: TGTGCCACCAGCATGACAGGGGGATTAGCTAATGAAAAACTGTTTTTT
j_gene: TRBJ2-7; v_gene: TRBV6-5; abundance: NA; d_gene: NA; CDR3aa: CASRFTGEQYF; CDR3nt: TGTGCCAGCAGGTTCACGGGGGAGCAGTACTTC
j_gene: TRBJ1-4; v_gene: TRBV2; abundance: NA; d_gene: NA; CDR3aa: CASSKTKLKELFF; CDR3nt: TGTGCCAGCAGTAAAACAAAGCTAAAGGAACTGTTTTTT
j_gene: TRBJ1-1; v_gene: TRBV27; abundance: NA; d_gene: NA; CDR3aa: CASSFSGEGTEAFF; CDR3nt: TGTGCCAGCAGTTTTTCAGGGGAGGGGACTGAAGCTTTCTTT
j_gene: TRBJ1-1; v_gene: TRBV11-2; abundance: few; d_gene: TRBD1; CDR3aa: CASSFGQVGTEAFF; CDR3nt: TGTGCCAGCAGCTTTGGACAGGTGGGCACTGAAGCTTTCTTT
j_gene: TRBJ2-1; v_gene: TRBV7-9; abundance: NA; d_gene: NA; CDR3aa: CASSSLDRPEQFF; CDR3nt: TGTGCCAGCAGCAGCTTAGATCGGCCTGAGCAGTTCTTC
j_gene: TRBJ2-7; v_gene: TRBV10-3; abundance: NA; d_gene: TRBD1; CDR3aa: CAITGRTGGYEQYF; CDR3nt: TGTGCCATCACCGGGCGAACAGGGGGCTACGAGCAGTACTTC
j_gene: TRBJ2-1; v_gene: TRBV10-3; abundance: NA; d_gene: TRBD2; CDR3aa: CAIKAANGGAKDNEQFF; CDR3nt: TGTGCCATCAAGGCGGCCAACGGGGGGGCTAAGGACAATGAGCAGTTCTTC
j_gene: TRBJ2-2; v_gene: TRBV9; abundance: NA; d_gene: NA; CDR3aa: CASSVGAGVGELFF; CDR3nt: TGTGCCAGCAGCGTAGGGGCAGGGGTCGGGGAGCTGTTTTTT
j_gene: TRBJ2-2; v_gene: TRBV9; abundance: NA; d_gene: TRBD1; CDR3aa: CASSVSDRATGELFF; CDR3nt: TGTGCCAGCAGCGTATCGGACAGGGCAACCGGGGAGCTGTTTTTT
j_gene: TRBJ2-3; v_gene: TRBV30; abundance: NA; d_gene: TRBD2; CDR3aa: CAWSPGTSGSDTQYF; CDR3nt: TGTGCCTGGAGCCCCGGGACTAGCGGGTCTGATACGCAGTATTTT
j_gene: TRBJ1-4; v_gene: TRBV30; abundance: NA; d_gene: NA; CDR3aa: CAWSVRGTNEKLFF; CDR3nt: TGTGCCTGGAGTGTACGGGGGACTAATGAAAAACTGTTTTTT
j_gene: TRBJ2-5; v_gene: TRBV27; abundance: once; d_gene: NA; CDR3aa: CASSSTGETQYF; CDR3nt: TGTGCCAGCAGCTCGACGGGCGAGACCCAGTACTTC
j_gene: TRBJ2-5; v_gene: TRBV28; abundance: NA; d_gene: NA; CDR3aa: CASSWIPETQYF; CDR3nt: TGTGCCAGCAGTTGGATTCCAGAGACCCAGTACTTC
j_gene: TRBJ2-1; v_gene: TRBV7-3; abundance: NA; d_gene: NA; CDR3aa: CASSLTLGGGMMFF; CDR3nt: TGTGCCAGCAGCTTAACTCTGGGTGGGGGTATGATGTTCTTC
j_gene: TRBJ2-1; v_gene: TRBV9; abundance: NA; d_gene: NA; CDR3aa: CASSVEGGDYNEQFF; CDR3nt: TGTGCCAGCAGCGTAGAAGGGGGGGACTACAATGAGCAGTTCTTC
j_gene: TRBJ2-2; v_gene: TRBV7-8; abundance: NA; d_gene: TRBD2; CDR3aa: CASSLLAGGNTGELFF; CDR3nt: TGTGCCAGCAGCCTACTAGCGGGAGGGAACACCGGGGAGCTGTTTTTT
j_gene: TRBJ2-5; v_gene: TRBV9; abundance: NA; d_gene: NA; CDR3aa: CASSVEGMETQYF; CDR3nt: TGTGCCAGCAGCGTAGAAGGGATGGAGACCCAGTACTTC
j_gene: TRBJ2-3; v_gene: TRBV10-3; abundance: once; d_gene: TRBD2; CDR3aa: CAISESSGVNRDTQYF; CDR3nt: TGTGCCATCAGTGAGTCGAGCGGGGTAAACAGAGATACGCAGTATTTT
j_gene: TRBJ2-5; v_gene: TRBV11-2; abundance: NA; d_gene: NA; CDR3aa: CASAISETQYF; CDR3nt: TGTGCCAGCGCTATCTCGGAGACCCAGTACTTC
j_gene: TRBJ1-3; v_gene: TRBV9; abundance: NA; d_gene: NA; CDR3aa: CASSVEGQADSGNTIYF; CDR3nt: TGTGCCAGCAGCGTAGAGGGACAAGCCGACTCTGGAAACACCATATATTTT
j_gene: TRBJ1-1; v_gene: TRBV5-3; abundance: NA; d_gene: TRBD1; CDR3aa: CARSFPGQAGTEAFF; CDR3nt: TGTGCCAGAAGCTTCCCGGGACAGGCAGGGACTGAAGCTTTCTTT
j_gene: TRBJ1-4; v_gene: TRBV6-1; abundance: once; d_gene: NA; CDR3aa: CASSVGRIITLKNEKLFF; CDR3nt: TGTGCCAGCAGTGTGGGCAGGATCATTACCCTGAAGAATGAAAAACTGTTTTTT
j_gene: TRBJ1-2; v_gene: TRBV28; abundance: NA; d_gene: NA; CDR3aa: CASSSGGRYTF; CDR3nt: TGTGCCAGCAGTTCAGGAGGTCGCTACACCTTC
j_gene: TRBJ2-7; v_gene: TRBV28; abundance: NA; d_gene: TRBD1; CDR3aa: CASSYDRAGQYF; CDR3nt: TGTGCCAGCAGTTACGACAGGGCCGGGCAGTACTTC
j_gene: TRBJ2-2; v_gene: TRBV27; abundance: NA; d_gene: NA; CDR3aa: CASSLAGDTGELFF; CDR3nt: TGTGCCAGCAGTTTGGCAGGGGACACCGGGGAGCTGTTTTTT
j_gene: TRBJ1-6; v_gene: TRBV27; abundance: NA; d_gene: NA; CDR3aa: CASSFSGVRSPLHF; CDR3nt: TGTGCCAGCAGTTTTAGTGGGGTTAGGTCACCCCTCCACTTT
j_gene: TRBJ1-1; v_gene: TRBV19; abundance: NA; d_gene: NA; CDR3aa: CASSVWQLNTEAFF; CDR3nt: TGTGCCAGTAGTGTCTGGCAGTTAAACACTGAAGCTTTCTTT
j_gene: TRBJ1-2; v_gene: TRBV11-2; abundance: NA; d_gene: NA; CDR3aa: CASSFGPNYGYTF; CDR3nt: TGTGCCAGCAGCTTCGGGCCAAACTATGGCTACACCTTC
j_gene: TRBJ2-2; v_gene: TRBV9; abundance: NA; d_gene: TRBD1; CDR3aa: CASSWGQGTGELFF; CDR3nt: TGTGCCAGCAGTTGGGGACAGGGAACCGGGGAGCTGTTTTTT
j_gene: TRBJ2-1; v_gene: TRBV7-3; abundance: NA; d_gene: TRBD2; CDR3aa: CASRLLAGVPSVYNEQFF; CDR3nt: TGTGCCAGCAGGTTACTAGCGGGGGTCCCCTCGGTCTACAATGAGCAGTTCTTC
j_gene: TRBJ2-7; v_gene: TRBV6-5; abundance: NA; d_gene: NA; CDR3aa: CASSLGSYYEQYF; CDR3nt: TGTGCCAGCAGCCTCGGATCCTACTACGAGCAGTACTTC
j_gene: TRBJ1-2; v_gene: TRBV6-5; abundance: few; d_gene: NA; CDR3aa: CASSYSRVYGYTF; CDR3nt: TGTGCCAGCAGTTACTCCAGGGTTTATGGCTACACCTTC
j_gene: TRBJ1-3; v_gene: TRBV5-1; abundance: NA; d_gene: NA; CDR3aa: CASSPGITSGNTIYF; CDR3nt: TGCGCCAGCAGCCCCGGGATCACCTCTGGAAACACCATATATTTT
j_gene: TRBJ1-6; v_gene: TRBV27; abundance: few; d_gene: NA; CDR3aa: CASQSVLRPYNSPLHF; CDR3nt: TGTGCCAGCCAGTCCGTCCTAAGGCCCTATAATTCACCCCTCCACTTT
j_gene: TRBJ1-3; v_gene: TRBV6-4; abundance: once; d_gene: TRBD1; CDR3aa: CASSEWEGARFFRNTIYF; CDR3nt: TGTGCCAGCAGTGAATGGGAGGGGGCGAGGTTCTTCCGGAACACCATATATTTT
j_gene: TRBJ2-1; v_gene: TRBV19; abundance: NA; d_gene: NA; CDR3aa: CASSPQGLHNEQFF; CDR3nt: TGTGCCAGTAGTCCCCAGGGACTTCATAATGAGCAGTTCTTC
j_gene: TRBJ2-4; v_gene: TRBV5-1; abundance: NA; d_gene: NA; CDR3aa: CASSLGGPVNIQYF; CDR3nt: TGCGCCAGCAGCTTGGGGGGACCCGTGAACATTCAGTACTTC
j_gene: TRBJ2-5; v_gene: TRBV7-8; abundance: NA; d_gene: NA; CDR3aa: CASRRPPGDQETQYF; CDR3nt: TGTGCCAGCAGACGCCCGCCGGGCGACCAAGAGACCCAGTACTTC
j_gene: TRBJ2-3; v_gene: TRBV11-2; abundance: few; d_gene: TRBD2; CDR3aa: CASSLPSGWLETDTQYF; CDR3nt: TGTGCCAGCAGCTTACCTAGCGGTTGGCTGGAAACAGATACGCAGTATTTT
j_gene: TRBJ1-1; v_gene: TRBV27; abundance: once; d_gene: NA; CDR3aa: CASGGYGTEAFF; CDR3nt: TGTGCCAGCGGGGGTTATGGCACTGAAGCTTTCTTT
j_gene: TRBJ2-7; v_gene: TRBV4-1; abundance: NA; d_gene: NA; CDR3aa: CASSQSNFPGHENYEQYF; CDR3nt: TGCGCCAGCAGCCAATCAAACTTCCCGGGACACGAAAATTACGAGCAGTACTTC
j_gene: TRBJ1-1; v_gene: TRBV30; abundance: few; d_gene: NA; CDR3aa: CALQLLWGTEAFF; CDR3nt: TGTGCCCTCCAACTTCTTTGGGGCACTGAAGCTTTCTTT
j_gene: TRBJ2-7; v_gene: TRBV30; abundance: NA; d_gene: NA; CDR3aa: CAWSVTAGGEQYF; CDR3nt: TGTGCCTGGAGTGTAACCGCCGGCGGGGAGCAGTACTTC
j_gene: TRBJ1-2; v_gene: TRBV6-5; abundance: NA; d_gene: NA; CDR3aa: CASSEGQFNYGYTF; CDR3nt: TGTGCCAGCAGTGAAGGACAGTTTAACTATGGCTACACCTTC
j_gene: TRBJ2-7; v_gene: TRBV5-4; abundance: NA; d_gene: NA; CDR3aa: CASSLDLEAGRAYEQYF; CDR3nt: TGTGCCAGCAGCTTGGACCTAGAGGCAGGCCGCGCCTACGAGCAGTACTTC
j_gene: TRBJ2-2; v_gene: TRBV5-6; abundance: NA; d_gene: NA; CDR3aa: CASSSDQPNTGELFF; CDR3nt: TGTGCCAGCAGCTCAGATCAGCCGAACACCGGGGAGCTGTTTTTT